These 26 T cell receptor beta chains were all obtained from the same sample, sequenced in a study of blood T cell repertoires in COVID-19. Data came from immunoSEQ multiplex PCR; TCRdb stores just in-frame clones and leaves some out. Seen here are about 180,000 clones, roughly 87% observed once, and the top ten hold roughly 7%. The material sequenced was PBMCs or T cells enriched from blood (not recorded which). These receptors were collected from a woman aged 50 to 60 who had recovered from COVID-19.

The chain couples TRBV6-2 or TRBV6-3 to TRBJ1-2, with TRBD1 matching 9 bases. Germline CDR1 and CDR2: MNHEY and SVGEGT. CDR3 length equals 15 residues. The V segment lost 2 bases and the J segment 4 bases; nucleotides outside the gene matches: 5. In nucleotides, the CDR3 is TGTGCCAGCAGTTACACGACAGGGGGTAGCTATGGCTACACCTTC. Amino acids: CASSYTTGGSYGYTF.

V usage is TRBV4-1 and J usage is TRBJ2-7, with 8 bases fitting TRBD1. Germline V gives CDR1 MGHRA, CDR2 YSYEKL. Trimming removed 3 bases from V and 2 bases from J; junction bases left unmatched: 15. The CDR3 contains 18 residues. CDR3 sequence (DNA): TGCGCCAGCAGCCAGGTAGGACAGGGAACGATGGGGACCTACGAGCAGTACTTC. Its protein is CASSQVGQGTMGTYEQYF.

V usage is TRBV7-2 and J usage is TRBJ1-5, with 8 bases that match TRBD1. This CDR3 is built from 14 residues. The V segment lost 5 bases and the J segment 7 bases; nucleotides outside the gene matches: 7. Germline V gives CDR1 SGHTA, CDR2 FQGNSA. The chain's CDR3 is CASSLDRAGQPQHF. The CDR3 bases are TGTGCCAGCAGCCTGGACAGGGCCGGACAGCCCCAGCATTTT.

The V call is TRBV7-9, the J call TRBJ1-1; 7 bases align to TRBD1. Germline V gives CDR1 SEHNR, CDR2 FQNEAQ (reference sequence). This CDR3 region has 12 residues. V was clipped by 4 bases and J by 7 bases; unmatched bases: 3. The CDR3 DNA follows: TGTGCCAGCAGCTCGGACAGGCTTGAAGCTTTCTTT. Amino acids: CASSSDRLEAFF.

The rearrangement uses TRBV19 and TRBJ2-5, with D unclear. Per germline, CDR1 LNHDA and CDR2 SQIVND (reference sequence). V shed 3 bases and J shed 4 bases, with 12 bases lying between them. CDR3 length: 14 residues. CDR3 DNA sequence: TGTGCCAGTAGTATCCTCCTAGGAAGAGAGACCCAGTACTTC. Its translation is CASSILLGRETQYF.

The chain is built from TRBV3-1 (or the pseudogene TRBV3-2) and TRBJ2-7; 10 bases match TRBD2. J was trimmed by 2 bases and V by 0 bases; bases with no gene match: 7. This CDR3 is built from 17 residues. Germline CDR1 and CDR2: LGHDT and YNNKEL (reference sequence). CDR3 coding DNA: TGTGCCAGCAGCCAAGATGGGGGACTAGCGCGGACCTACGAGCAGTACTTC. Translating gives CASSQDGGLARTYEQYF.

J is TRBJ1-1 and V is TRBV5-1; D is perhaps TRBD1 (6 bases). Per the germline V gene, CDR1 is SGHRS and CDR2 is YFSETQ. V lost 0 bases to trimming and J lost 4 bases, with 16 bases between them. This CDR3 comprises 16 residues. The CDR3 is CASSLGPRGGGTEAFF. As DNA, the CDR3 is TGCGCCAGCAGCTTGGGCCCCAGGGGCGGTGGCACTGAAGCTTTCTTT.

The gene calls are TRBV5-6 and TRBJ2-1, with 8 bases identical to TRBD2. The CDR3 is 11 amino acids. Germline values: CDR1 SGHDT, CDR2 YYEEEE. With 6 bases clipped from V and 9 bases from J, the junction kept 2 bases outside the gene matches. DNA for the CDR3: TGTGCCAGCACCCGGGGGGGTGAGCAGTTCTTC. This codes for CASTRGGEQFF. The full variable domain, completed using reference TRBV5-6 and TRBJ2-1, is DAGVTQSPTHLIKTRGQQVTLRCSPKSGHDTVSWYQQALGQGPQFIFQYYEEEERQRGNFPDRFSGHQFPNYSSELNVNALLLGDSALYLCASTRGGEQFFGPGTRLTVL.

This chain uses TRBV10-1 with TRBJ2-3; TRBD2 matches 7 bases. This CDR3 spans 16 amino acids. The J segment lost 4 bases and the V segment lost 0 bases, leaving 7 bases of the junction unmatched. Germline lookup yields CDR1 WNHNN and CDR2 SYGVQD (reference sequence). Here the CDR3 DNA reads TGCGCCAGCAGTGAGTCGGTTAGCGGGCGGGCAGATACGCAGTATTTT. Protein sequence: CASSESVSGRADTQYF.

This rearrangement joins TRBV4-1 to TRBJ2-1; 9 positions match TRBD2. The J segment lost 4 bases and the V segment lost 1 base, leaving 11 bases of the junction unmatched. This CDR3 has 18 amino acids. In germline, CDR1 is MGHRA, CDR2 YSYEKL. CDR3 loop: CASSQVQGAGGVYNEQFF. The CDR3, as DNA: TGCGCCAGCAGCCAAGTTCAAGGGGCGGGAGGGGTTTACAATGAGCAGTTCTTC.

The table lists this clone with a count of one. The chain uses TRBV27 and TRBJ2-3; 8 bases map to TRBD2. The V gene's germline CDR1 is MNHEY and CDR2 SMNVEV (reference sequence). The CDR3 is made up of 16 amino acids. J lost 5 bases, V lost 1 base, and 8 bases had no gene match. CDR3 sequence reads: CASSLFRTSRLDTQYF. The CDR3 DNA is TGTGCCAGCAGTTTATTCCGGACTAGCCGTTTAGATACGCAGTATTTT.

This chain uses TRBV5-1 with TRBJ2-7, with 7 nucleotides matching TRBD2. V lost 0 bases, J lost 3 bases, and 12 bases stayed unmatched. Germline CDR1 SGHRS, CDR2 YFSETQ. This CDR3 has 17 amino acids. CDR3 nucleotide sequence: TGCGCCAGCAGCTTGGCAGCAGGGAACCCGGGGGGCTACGAGCAGTACTTC. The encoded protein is CASSLAAGNPGGYEQYF.

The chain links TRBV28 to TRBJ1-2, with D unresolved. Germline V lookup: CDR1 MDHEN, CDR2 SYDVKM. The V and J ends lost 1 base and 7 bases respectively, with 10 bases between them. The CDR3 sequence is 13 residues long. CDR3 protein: CASSLFEGFGYTF. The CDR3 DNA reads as TGTGCCAGCAGTTTATTTGAGGGCTTTGGCTACACCTTC.

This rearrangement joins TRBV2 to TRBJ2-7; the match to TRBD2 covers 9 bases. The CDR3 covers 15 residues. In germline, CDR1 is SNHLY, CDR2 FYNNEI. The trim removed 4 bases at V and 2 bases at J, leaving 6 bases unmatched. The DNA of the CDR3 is TGTGCCAGCAGTGGGGGACTAGCCAACGCCTACGAGCAGTACTTC. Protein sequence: CASSGGLANAYEQYF.

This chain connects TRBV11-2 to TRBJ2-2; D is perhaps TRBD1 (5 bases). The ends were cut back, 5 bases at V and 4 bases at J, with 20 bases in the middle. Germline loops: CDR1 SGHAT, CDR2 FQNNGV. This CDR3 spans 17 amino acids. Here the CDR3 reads CASSVRQTVQGTGELFF. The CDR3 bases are TGTGCCAGCAGCGTACGACAGACGGTTCAGGGCACCGGGGAGCTGTTTTTT.

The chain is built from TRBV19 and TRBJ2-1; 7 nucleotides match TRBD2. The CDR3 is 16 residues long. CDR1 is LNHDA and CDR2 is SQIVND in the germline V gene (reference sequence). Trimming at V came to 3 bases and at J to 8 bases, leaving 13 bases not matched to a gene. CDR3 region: CASSILWGGSSYEQFF. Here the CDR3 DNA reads TGTGCCAGTAGTATTTTGTGGGGCGGGAGCAGCTATGAGCAGTTCTTC.

CDR3 sequence reads: CASSPTRPRQGLNYGYTF. The CDR3 DNA follows: TGTGCCAGCAGTCCTACTCGACCTCGGCAGGGCCTTAACTATGGCTACACCTTC. The chain uses TRBV27 and TRBJ1-2; D might be TRBD1 (5 bases). V shed 5 bases and J shed 1 base, with 23 bases lying between them. There are 18 residues in the CDR3. Germline loops: CDR1 MNHEY, CDR2 SMNVEV (reference sequence).

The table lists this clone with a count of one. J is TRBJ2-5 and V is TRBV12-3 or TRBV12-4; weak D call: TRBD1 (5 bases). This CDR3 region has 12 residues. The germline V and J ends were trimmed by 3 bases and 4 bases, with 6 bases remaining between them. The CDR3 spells CASSLQGETQYF. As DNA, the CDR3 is TGTGCCAGCAGTTTGCAGGGAGAGACCCAGTACTTC.

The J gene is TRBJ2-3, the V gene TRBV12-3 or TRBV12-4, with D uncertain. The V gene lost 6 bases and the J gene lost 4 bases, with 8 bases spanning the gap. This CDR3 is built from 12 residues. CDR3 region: CASSSSPDTQYF. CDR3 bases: TGTGCCAGCAGCTCTAGTCCAGATACGCAGTATTTT.

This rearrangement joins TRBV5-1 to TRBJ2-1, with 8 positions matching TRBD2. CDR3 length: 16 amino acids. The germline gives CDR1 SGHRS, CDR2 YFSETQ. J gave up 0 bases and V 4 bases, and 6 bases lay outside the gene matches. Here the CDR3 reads CASSQVAGSSYNEQFF. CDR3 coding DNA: TGCGCCAGCAGCCAAGTAGCGGGGAGCTCCTACAATGAGCAGTTCTTC.

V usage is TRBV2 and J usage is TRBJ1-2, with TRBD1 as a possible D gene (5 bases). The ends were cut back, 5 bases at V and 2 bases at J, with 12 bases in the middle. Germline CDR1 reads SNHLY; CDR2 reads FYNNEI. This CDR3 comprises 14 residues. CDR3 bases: TGTGCCAGCAGTACGGGACTGTCAAACTATGGCTACACCTTC. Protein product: CASSTGLSNYGYTF.

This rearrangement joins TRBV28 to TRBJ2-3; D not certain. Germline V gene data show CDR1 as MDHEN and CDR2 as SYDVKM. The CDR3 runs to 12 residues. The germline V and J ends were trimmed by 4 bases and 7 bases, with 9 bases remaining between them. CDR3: CASSSIHYTQYF. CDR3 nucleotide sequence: TGTGCCAGCAGTTCCATCCATTATACGCAGTATTTT.

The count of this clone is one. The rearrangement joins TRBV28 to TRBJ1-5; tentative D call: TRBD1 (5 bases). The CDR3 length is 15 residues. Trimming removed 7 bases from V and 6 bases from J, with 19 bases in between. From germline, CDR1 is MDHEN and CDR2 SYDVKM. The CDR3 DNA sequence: TGTGCCAGCACTATTTCGGGACTGGCGGGTCAGCCCCAGCATTTT. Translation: CASTISGLAGQPQHF.

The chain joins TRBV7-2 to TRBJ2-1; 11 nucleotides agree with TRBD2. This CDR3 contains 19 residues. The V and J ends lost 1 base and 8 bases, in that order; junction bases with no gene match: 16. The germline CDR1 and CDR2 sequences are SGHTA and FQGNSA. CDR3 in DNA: TGTGCCAGCAGCTTAGGAGGTCTAGCGGGAGGATCCGATTCCTATGAGCAGTTCTTC. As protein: CASSLGGLAGGSDSYEQFF.

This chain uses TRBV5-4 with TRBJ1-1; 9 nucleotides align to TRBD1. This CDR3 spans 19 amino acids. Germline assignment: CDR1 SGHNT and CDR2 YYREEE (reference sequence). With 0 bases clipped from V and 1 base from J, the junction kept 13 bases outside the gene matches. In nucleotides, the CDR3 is TGTGCCAGCAGCTTGGGGCGGGACAGGGTGAGATTGGAGAACACTGAAGCTTTCTTT. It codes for CASSLGRDRVRLENTEAFF.

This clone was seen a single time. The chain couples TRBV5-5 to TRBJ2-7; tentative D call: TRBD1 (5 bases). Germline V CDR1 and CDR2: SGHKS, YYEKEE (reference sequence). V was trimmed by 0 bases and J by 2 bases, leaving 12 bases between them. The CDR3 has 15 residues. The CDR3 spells CASSLVAGPAYEQYF. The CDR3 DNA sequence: TGTGCCAGCAGCTTGGTGGCAGGGCCGGCCTACGAGCAGTACTTC.